This paragraph reports one T cell receptor (beta chain). Its antigen remains unidentified. PCR primers comprised 60 Vbeta and 13 Jbeta primers. Method: immunoSEQ multiplex PCR; TCRdb's copy keeps in-frame clones and lacks some. The table lists approximately 120,000 clones, approximately 74% of them singletons. The data derive from a study of cytomegalovirus exposure and HLA in healthy donors. Findings of the study overall: A link between a missense DCLRE1C variant and TCR beta V- and J-gene trimming emerged from a later analysis.

The V gene end was trimmed by 4 bases and the J gene end by 4 bases; junction bases not matched to a gene: 3. This CDR3 contains 15 residues. Germline V gene sequence: CDR1 SGHRS, CDR2 YFSETQ. It was healthy bone marrow donors who served as donors. The sequencing input was PBMCs. The TCR comes from a man aged 40-50 years in good health and CMV-seropositive. The chain has TRBV5-1 and TRBJ2-5, with TRBD2 matching 14 bases. The CDR3 nucleotides read TGCGCCAGCAGCCCAGGACTAGCGGGGGGAGAGACCCAGTACTTC. Amino acids: CASSPGLAGGETQYF.